This is a list of T cell receptor beta chains from one sample in a study of radiotherapy plus CTLA-4 blockade in lung cancer. The protocol was immunoSEQ multiplex PCR, while the TCRdb copy is restricted to in-frame clones and leaves out a portion. The table shows roughly 92,000 clones, with about 86% occurring only once. The sample consisted of peripheral blood, taken from a patient treated with radiotherapy plus ipilimumab. These receptors were obtained from a human donor with non-small cell lung cancer who had a partial response to radiotherapy plus ipilimumab. The CDR3 runs from the conserved cysteine through the conserved F or W. The D gene is left open where the match is weak. Not all rows give a size; the values are once, few, many and, for expanded clones, a class.

CDR3nt,CDR3aa,j_gene,v_gene,abundance,d_gene
TGTGCCAGCAGCCCCCCGGGGGACACTGAAGCTTTCTTT,CASSPPGDTEAFF,TRBJ1-1,TRBV5-4,once,.
TGTGCCAGCAGAGGGAGGATCGGAGCTTTCTTT,CASRGRIGAFF,TRBJ1-1,TRBV6-6,.,.
TGTGCCAGCAGCCGACAGGGTGGAGGGCAGCCCCAGCATTTT,CASSRQGGGQPQHF,TRBJ1-5,TRBV6-1,.,TRBD1
TGTGCCAGCAGCCCACCGGGACAGGCTGCCAAAAACATTCAGTACTTC,CASSPPGQAAKNIQYF,TRBJ2-4,TRBV2,.,TRBD1
TGCGCCAGCAGCCTCCAGGGGAGGGACGAGACCCAGTACTTC,CASSLQGRDETQYF,TRBJ2-5,TRBV5-1,.,.
TGTGCCAGCAGCGGACTTGAAGAGACCCAGTACTTC,CASSGLEETQYF,TRBJ2-5,TRBV2,.,.
TGTGCCAGCAGCTTGCTGACTAGCGGGACTTACCCACTTAGCACAGATACGCAGTATTTT,CASSLLTSGTYPLSTDTQYF,TRBJ2-3,TRBV7-6,.,TRBD2
TGTGCCAGCGCGTTCGGGGCAGATACGCAGTATTTT,CASAFGADTQYF,TRBJ2-3,TRBV25-1,.,.
TGTGCCAGCGTCACAGGGAAACGGACAGATACGCAGTATTTT,CASVTGKRTDTQYF,TRBJ2-3,TRBV28,.,.
TGTGCCAGCAGCACCGTTAACCCGGGACAGGGGGCCACCGGGGAGCTGTTTTTT,CASSTVNPGQGATGELFF,TRBJ2-2,TRBV11-3,.,TRBD1
TGTGCCACCAGCAGAGATGGCGGACAGGGGGACACTGAAGCTTTCTTT,CATSRDGGQGDTEAFF,TRBJ1-1,TRBV15,once,TRBD1
TGTGCCAGCAGGGACCTCGCGGAGGTCGAGCAGTACTTC,CASRDLAEVEQYF,TRBJ2-7,TRBV27,.,.
TGTGCCAGTAGTATGAGGCAGCTGAACACTGAAGCTTTCTTT,CASSMRQLNTEAFF,TRBJ1-1,TRBV19,few,.
TGTGCCAGCAGTATAACAGCGAACACTGAAGCTTTCTTT,CASSITANTEAFF,TRBJ1-1,TRBV6-1,.,.
TGTGCCAGCATCACATACACTGAAGCTTTCTTT,CASITYTEAFF,TRBJ1-1,TRBV6-5,few,.
TGTGCCAGCCAGGGTCCGACTTCCTACGAGCAGTACTTC,CASQGPTSYEQYF,TRBJ2-7,TRBV7-9,.,.
TGTGCCAGCAGCCAAGATGGCGCGGGTATCGATGAGCAGTTCTTC,CASSQDGAGIDEQFF,TRBJ2-1,TRBV4-2,.,.
TGTGCCAGCAGTTTATGGGAGACAGGGGGGCACACTGAAGCTTTCTTT,CASSLWETGGHTEAFF,TRBJ1-1,TRBV28,.,TRBD1
TGTGCCAGTAGCCCCGGGAGTTACAAAGAAGCTTTCTTT,CASSPGSYKEAFF,TRBJ1-1,TRBV19,few,.
TGTGCCAGCTCACCCGCGGGAAAAGGATCAGAGACCCAGTACTTC,CASSPAGKGSETQYF,TRBJ2-5,TRBV18,.,.
TGCAGTGCTAATAGGGGAGATACGCAGTATTTT,CSANRGDTQYF,TRBJ2-3,TRBV20-1,.,.
TGCGCCAGCAGCTCGACCGGGACAGGGAATGAAAAACTGTTTTTT,CASSSTGTGNEKLFF,TRBJ1-4,TRBV5-1,.,TRBD1
TGTGCCAGCAGTGACTCGTCGGGATTTGGCTACACCTTC,CASSDSSGFGYTF,TRBJ1-2,TRBV6-4,.,.
TGCGCCAGCAGCCAAGATACGGGGGGGGTCGGGGGAAAACTGTTTTTT,CASSQDTGGVGGKLFF,TRBJ1-4,TRBV4-3,few,.
TGTGCCACCAGCAGAGATGGGGCCGCTGCTTTGGTTGGGTACGGCTACACCTTC,CATSRDGAAALVGYGYTF,TRBJ1-2,TRBV15,.,.
TGTGCCAGCAGCCCAGGAAACCAGAACACTGAAGCTTTCTTT,CASSPGNQNTEAFF,TRBJ1-1,TRBV5-5,.,.
TGCGCCAGCAGCTGGGGGGGAGCGAACACCGGGGAGCTGTTTTTT,CASSWGGANTGELFF,TRBJ2-2,TRBV5-1,few,TRBD2
TGCGCCAGCAGCCCAAGACAGGATGCCTACGAGCAGTACTTC,CASSPRQDAYEQYF,TRBJ2-7,TRBV5-1,.,.
TGTGCCAGCAGCTTAAACCCCCCCGGGCTAGCGGGTTCCTACGAGCAGTACTTC,CASSLNPPGLAGSYEQYF,TRBJ2-7,TRBV7-2,.,TRBD2
TGTGCCAGCAGCTGGGGGGGGGTAACCCACAAGAATGAAAAACTGTTTTTT,CASSWGGVTHKNEKLFF,TRBJ1-4,TRBV7-9,.,.
TGTGCCAGTAGTCCCCGGGAGGGCACTGAAGCTTTCTTT,CASSPREGTEAFF,TRBJ1-1,TRBV19,.,.
TGTGCCAGTAGTCAGACAGGGAACACTGAAGCTTTCTTT,CASSQTGNTEAFF,TRBJ1-1,TRBV19,.,.
TGTGCCAGCAGCCAAGTTCAGAAGCAGTTCTTC,CASSQVQKQFF,TRBJ2-1,TRBV14,once,.
TGTGCCAGTAGCTTACGGACAGGGAGGTCCTACAATGAGCAGTTCTTC,CASSLRTGRSYNEQFF,TRBJ2-1,TRBV19,once,TRBD1
TGTGCCAGCACTCACAGCGGGGCGGATGGCTACACCTTC,CASTHSGADGYTF,TRBJ1-2,TRBV28,.,.
TGTGCCAGCAGGCTACAGGGTTTCCAAGAGACCCAGTACTTC,CASRLQGFQETQYF,TRBJ2-5,TRBV6-1,.,.
TGCAGCGTACAGGAGGGACAGAGAAATTCACCCCTCCACTTT,CSVQEGQRNSPLHF,TRBJ1-6,TRBV29-1,.,TRBD1
TGTGCCAGCAGTGCCAGGACAGGGGGGTCCGGGGAGCTGTTTTTT,CASSARTGGSGELFF,TRBJ2-2,TRBV6-1,.,TRBD1
TGTGCCAGCAGAGGGGTAGGGGCGGGGGGCTACACCTTC,CASRGVGAGGYTF,TRBJ1-2,TRBV6-5,once,.
TGTGCCAGCAGTACCCTCGGACAGGGAACAGTCAAATCCGGGGAGCTGTTTTTT,CASSTLGQGTVKSGELFF,TRBJ2-2,TRBV27,.,TRBD1
TGCGCCAGCAGGTCACAGGGCCTCGGTGAAAAACTGTTTTTT,CASRSQGLGEKLFF,TRBJ1-4,TRBV5-1,.,.
TGTGCCAGCAGCTCCGACAAGGTTCAGCCCCAGCATTTT,CASSSDKVQPQHF,TRBJ1-5,TRBV7-2,.,.
TGTGCCAGTAGTACCCTACAGGCTTCGTATGGCTACACCTTC,CASSTLQASYGYTF,TRBJ1-2,TRBV19,few,.
TGTGCCTGGAAGGACACACCCTATAGCAATCAGCCCCAGCATTTT,CAWKDTPYSNQPQHF,TRBJ1-5,TRBV30,.,.
TGTGCCACCAGCAGAGAGGCAGGATCTTCGTGGGGCTACACCTTC,CATSREAGSSWGYTF,TRBJ1-2,TRBV15,.,.
TGTGCCAGCAGTTTGGGGGGGAGTAGAGAGACCCAGTACTTC,CASSLGGSRETQYF,TRBJ2-5,TRBV28,.,TRBD2
TGTGCCAGTAGTACCCGGGACAACTACGAGCAGTACTTC,CASSTRDNYEQYF,TRBJ2-7,TRBV19,once,.
TGTGCCAGTTTCGACAGGACCCTGAACACTGAAGCTTTCTTT,CASFDRTLNTEAFF,TRBJ1-1,TRBV19,.,.
TGTGCCAGCAGTGGACAGTTCCTAGCCAAAAACATTCAGTACTTC,CASSGQFLAKNIQYF,TRBJ2-4,TRBV28,.,.
TGTGCCAGCACCCTCGCGACAGGGTTCAATTCACCCCTCCACTTT,CASTLATGFNSPLHF,TRBJ1-6,TRBV28,.,TRBD1
TGTGCCAGCAGCATGGGACAGCTCTATGGCTACACCTTC,CASSMGQLYGYTF,TRBJ1-2,TRBV2,.,TRBD1
TGTGCCAGCAGCAGGCGTCTTGAAGCTTTCTTT,CASSRRLEAFF,TRBJ1-1,TRBV6-1,.,.
TGTGCCGCGGCGGGATGGGTGATGAACACTGAAGCTTTCTTT,CAAAGWVMNTEAFF,TRBJ1-1,TRBV28,once,.